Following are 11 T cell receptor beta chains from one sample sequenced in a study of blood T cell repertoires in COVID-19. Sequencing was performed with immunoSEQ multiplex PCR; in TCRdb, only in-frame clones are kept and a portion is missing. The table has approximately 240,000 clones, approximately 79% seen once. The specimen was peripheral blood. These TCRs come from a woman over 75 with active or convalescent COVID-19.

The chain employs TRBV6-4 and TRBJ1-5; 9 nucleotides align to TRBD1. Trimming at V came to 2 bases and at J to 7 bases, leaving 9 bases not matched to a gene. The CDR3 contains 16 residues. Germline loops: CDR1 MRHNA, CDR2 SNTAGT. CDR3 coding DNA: TGTGCCAGCAGTGACCCCGACACAGGGGGCAGGCAGCCCCAGCATTTT. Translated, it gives CASSDPDTGGRQPQHF.

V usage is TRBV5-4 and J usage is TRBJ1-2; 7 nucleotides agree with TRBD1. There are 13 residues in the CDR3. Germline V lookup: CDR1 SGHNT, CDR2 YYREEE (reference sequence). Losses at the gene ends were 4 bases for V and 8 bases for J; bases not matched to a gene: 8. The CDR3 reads CASSRGTVYGYTF. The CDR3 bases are TGTGCCAGCAGCCGGGGGACAGTATACGGCTACACCTTC.

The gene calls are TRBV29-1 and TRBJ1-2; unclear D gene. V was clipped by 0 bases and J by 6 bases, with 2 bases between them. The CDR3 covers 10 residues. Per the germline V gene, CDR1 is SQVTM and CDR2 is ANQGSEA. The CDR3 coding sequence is TGCAGCGTTGAAGATAATGGCTACACCTTC. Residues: CSVEDNGYTF.

The CDR3 nucleotides read TGCGCCAGCAGCTTGGAAGGACAGGGTCATCAGCCCCAGCATTTT. This codes for CASSLEGQGHQPQHF. The chain recombines TRBV5-1 with TRBJ1-5; TRBD1 aligns across 8 bases. There are 15 residues in the CDR3. CDR1 SGHRS and CDR2 YFSETQ come from the germline V gene. V gave up 0 bases and J gave up 5 bases; unmatched junction bases: 4. The full variable domain, with the rest looked up from reference TRBV5-1 and TRBJ1-5, is KAGVTQTPRYLIKTRGQQVTLSCSPISGHRSVSWYQQTPGQGLQFLFEYFSETQRNKGNFPGRFSGRQFSNSRSEMNVSTLELGDSALYLCASSLEGQGHQPQHFGDGTRLSIL.

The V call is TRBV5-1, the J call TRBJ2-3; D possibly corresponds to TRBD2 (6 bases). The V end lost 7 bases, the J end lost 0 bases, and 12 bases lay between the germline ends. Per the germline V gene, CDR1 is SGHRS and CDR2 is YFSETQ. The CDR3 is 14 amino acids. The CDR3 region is CASRTRGSTDTQYF. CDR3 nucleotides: TGCGCCAGCCGCACTCGGGGGAGCACAGATACGCAGTATTTT.

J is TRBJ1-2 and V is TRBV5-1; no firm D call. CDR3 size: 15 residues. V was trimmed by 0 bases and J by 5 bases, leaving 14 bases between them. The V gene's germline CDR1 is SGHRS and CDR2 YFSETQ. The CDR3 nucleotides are TGCGCCAGCAGCTTGGATGGGAGCGAGGGATATGGCTACACCTTC. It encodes CASSLDGSEGYGYTF.

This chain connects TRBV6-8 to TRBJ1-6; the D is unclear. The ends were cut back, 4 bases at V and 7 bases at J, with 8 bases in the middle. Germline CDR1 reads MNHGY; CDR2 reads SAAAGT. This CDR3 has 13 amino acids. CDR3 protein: CASSLTENSPLHF. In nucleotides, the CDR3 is TGTGCCAGCAGTTTAACAGAGAATTCACCCCTCCACTTT.

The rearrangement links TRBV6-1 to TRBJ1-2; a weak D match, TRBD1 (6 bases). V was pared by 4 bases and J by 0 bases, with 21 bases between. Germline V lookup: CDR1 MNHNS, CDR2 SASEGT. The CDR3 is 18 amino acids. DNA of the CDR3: TGTGCCAGCAGTGGGGAGTGGGGGCGTCCAAATCCTAACTATGGCTACACCTTC. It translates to CASSGEWGRPNPNYGYTF.

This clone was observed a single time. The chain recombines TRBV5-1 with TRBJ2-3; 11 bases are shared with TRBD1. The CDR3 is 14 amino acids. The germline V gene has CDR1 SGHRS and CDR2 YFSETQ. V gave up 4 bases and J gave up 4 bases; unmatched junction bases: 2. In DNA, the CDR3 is TGCGCCAGCAGCGGGACAGGGGGGCCAGATACGCAGTATTTT. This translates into CASSGTGGPDTQYF.

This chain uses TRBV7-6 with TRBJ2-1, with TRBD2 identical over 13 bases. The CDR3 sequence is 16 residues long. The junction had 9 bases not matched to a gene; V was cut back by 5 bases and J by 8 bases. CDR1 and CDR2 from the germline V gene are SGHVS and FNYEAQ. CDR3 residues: CASSPGLAGVGHEQFF. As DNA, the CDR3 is TGTGCCAGCAGCCCCGGACTAGCGGGAGTTGGTCATGAGCAGTTCTTC.

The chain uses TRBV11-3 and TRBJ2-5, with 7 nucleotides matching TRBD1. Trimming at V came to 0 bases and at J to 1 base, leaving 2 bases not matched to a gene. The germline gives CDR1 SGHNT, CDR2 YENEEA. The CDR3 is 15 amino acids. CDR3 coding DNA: TGTGCCAGCAGCTTAGAGGGGACAGCCCAAGAGACCCAGTACTTC. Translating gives CASSLEGTAQETQYF.